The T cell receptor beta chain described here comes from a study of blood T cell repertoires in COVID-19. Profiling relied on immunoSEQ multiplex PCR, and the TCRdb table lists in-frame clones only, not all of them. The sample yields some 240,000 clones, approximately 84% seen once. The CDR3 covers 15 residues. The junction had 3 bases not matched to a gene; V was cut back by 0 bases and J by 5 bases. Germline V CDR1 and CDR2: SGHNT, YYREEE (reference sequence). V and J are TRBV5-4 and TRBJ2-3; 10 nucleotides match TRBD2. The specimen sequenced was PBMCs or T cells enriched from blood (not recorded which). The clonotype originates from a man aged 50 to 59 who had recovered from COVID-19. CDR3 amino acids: CASSLGLAGGDTQYF. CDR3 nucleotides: TGTGCCAGCAGCTTGGGACTAGCGGGCGGAGATACGCAGTATTTT.